The 25 T cell receptor beta chains below were found in one sample sequenced in a study of T-cell memory formation after mild COVID-19. TCRdb analysed the 5' RACE reads with MiXCR anew, one entry per CDR3 protein. This sample carries a few hundred thousand distinct CDR3 sequences, more than 20% of them seen once, and the ten largest clones take roughly an eighth. The specimen was PBMCs or a T cell subset sorted from them (not recorded which). Receptors were obtained from an adult woman who had mild COVID-19 (a few samples of this study predate the infection). Cell type and time point are not known.

In its sample, this clonotype was seen a few times. The rearrangement uses TRBV6-2 or TRBV6-3 and TRBJ2-7; maybe TRBD1 (5 bases). This CDR3 comprises 14 residues. Germline-derived CDR1 and CDR2 are MNHEY and SVGEGT. Trimming cost V 7 bases and J 0 bases, with 13 bases left between them. CDR3 protein: CASIRWGASYEQYF. The CDR3 DNA reads as TGTGCCAGCATCCGATGGGGCGCCTCCTACGAGCAGTACTTC.

Only a few counts were recorded for this clonotype. This chain uses TRBV3-1 with TRBJ2-7; TRBD2 matches 7 bases. The germline gives CDR1 LGHDT, CDR2 YNNKEL (reference sequence). The CDR3 length is 14 residues. Trimming cost V 8 bases and J 4 bases; bases outside gene matches: 11. The CDR3: CASSGSGIKYEQYF. CDR3 bases: TGTGCCAGCTCAGGGAGCGGGATCAAATACGAGCAGTACTTC.

This chain links TRBV15 with TRBJ1-2; the D is unclear. The CDR3 spans 13 residues. The V end lost 0 bases, the J end lost 5 bases, and 7 bases lay between the germline ends. Germline V gene sequence: CDR1 LNHNV, CDR2 YYDKDF (reference sequence). The CDR3 protein is CATSRDSVYGYTF. In DNA form, the CDR3 reads TGTGCCACCAGCAGAGACAGCGTATATGGCTACACCTTC.

The chain carries TRBV5-1 and TRBJ2-7; D not certain. V lost 4 bases, J lost 6 bases, and 14 bases lay in between. Germline CDR1 reads SGHRS; CDR2 reads YFSETQ. The CDR3 has 13 residues. CDR3 DNA: TGCGCCAGCAGCCAACCACCTCGCCTCGAGCAGTACTTC. It yields the protein CASSQPPRLEQYF.

The genes are TRBV6-4 and TRBJ1-5, with 9 bases that match TRBD1. CDR1 and CDR2 from the germline V gene are MRHNA and SNTAGT. The CDR3 covers 14 residues. After removal of 9 bases from V and 6 bases from J, the junction contained 9 bases not matched to a gene. The CDR3 region is CARIPGQGGQPQHF. CDR3 in DNA: TGTGCCAGAATCCCGGGACAGGGAGGTCAGCCCCAGCATTTT.

In this sample, this clonotype turned up a few times. The chain is built from TRBV9 and TRBJ2-3; 11 bases line up with TRBD2. V lost 4 bases to trimming and J lost 2 bases; unmatched junction nucleotides: 9. Germline V CDR1 and CDR2: SGDLS, YYNGEE. CDR3 length: 17 amino acids. The CDR3 DNA sequence: TGTGCCAGCAGCTACCGAGGGACTAGCGGACCCACAGATACGCAGTATTTT. It specifies CASSYRGTSGPTDTQYF.

The rearrangement uses TRBV6-2 or TRBV6-3 and TRBJ1-5, with 8 bases aligning to TRBD1. The CDR3 runs to 17 residues. Germline assignment: CDR1 MNHEY and CDR2 SVGEGT. Unmatched junction bases numbered 9, after V lost 5 bases and J lost 0 bases. CDR3: CASSGTGRGYSNQPQHF. CDR3 in DNA: TGTGCCAGCAGTGGGACAGGTCGGGGGTATAGCAATCAGCCCCAGCATTTT.

The rearrangement uses TRBV30 and TRBJ2-3, with D possibly being TRBD2 (6 bases). V was pared by 2 bases and J by 2 bases, with 14 bases between. The germline CDR1 and CDR2 sequences are GTSNPN and SVGIG (reference sequence). The CDR3 is made up of 15 amino acids. This CDR3 reads CAWSPTTSLTDTQYF. CDR3 coding DNA: TGTGCCTGGAGTCCCACCACTAGCCTCACAGATACGCAGTATTTT.

This clonotype came up a few times. The chain recombines TRBV29-1 with TRBJ2-7; 13 bases map to TRBD2. CDR1 and CDR2 (germline): SQVTM, ANQGSEA. Germline trimming cut 6 bases from V and 0 bases from J; bases unmatched to any gene: 8. CDR3 length: 16 amino acids. CDR3 protein: CSVSGTSGMSSYEQYF. CDR3 in DNA: TGCAGCGTGTCCGGGACTAGCGGGATGAGCTCCTACGAGCAGTACTTC.

The chain links TRBV7-9 to TRBJ2-7; 8 nucleotides match TRBD1. V lost 3 bases and J lost 2; bases outside the gene matches: 6. The CDR3 is made up of 15 amino acids. Looked up from germline, CDR1 is SEHNR and CDR2 is FQNEAQ (reference sequence). The CDR3: CASSFGQGTTYEQYF. The CDR3 DNA reads as TGTGCCAGCAGCTTCGGACAGGGAACAACCTACGAGCAGTACTTC.

There are a few counts of this clonotype. The genes are TRBV11-3 and TRBJ2-1; tentatively, D is TRBD1 or TRBD2 (5 bases each). Trimming took 5 bases from V and 5 from J, leaving 19 bases between them. Germline values: CDR1 SGHNT, CDR2 YENEEA. The CDR3 contains 16 residues. CDR3 protein: CASSPRGVAADNEQFF. CDR3 nucleotide sequence: TGTGCCAGCAGCCCTAGAGGGGTGGCAGCCGACAATGAGCAGTTCTTC.

The CDR3 reads CASSLGGVLKFYEQYF. The CDR3 nucleotides are TGTGCCAGCAGCTTAGGGGGGGTTCTCAAGTTCTACGAGCAGTACTTC. J is TRBJ2-7 and V is TRBV7-9; D is possibly TRBD2 (6 bases). The CDR3 spans 16 residues. The V gene's germline CDR1 is SEHNR and CDR2 FQNEAQ (reference sequence). V lost 1 base, J lost 3 bases, and 16 bases lay in between.

This clonotype was observed a handful of times. The rearrangement links TRBV4-3 to TRBJ2-1; 10 nucleotides agree with TRBD2. Germline V lookup: CDR1 LGHNA, CDR2 YSLEER. The CDR3 length is 17 residues. V lost 0 bases to trimming and J lost 4 bases; unmatched junction nucleotides: 6. CDR3 residues: CASSQDWSGRDYNEQFF. The CDR3 region has the DNA TGCGCCAGCAGCCAAGATTGGAGCGGGAGGGATTACAATGAGCAGTTCTTC.

This clonotype was found a few times. The chain's CDR3 is CASGLVVGTSGGGEQFF. The CDR3 DNA sequence: TGTGCTAGTGGTTTGGTAGTTGGGACTAGCGGAGGAGGAGAGCAGTTCTTC. This chain joins TRBV12-5 and TRBJ2-1, with 11 bases matching TRBD2. Germline values: CDR1 LGHNT, CDR2 FRNRAP. Trimming at V came to 0 bases and at J to 10 bases, leaving 11 bases not matched to a gene. The CDR3 runs to 17 residues.

This clonotype has more than one count but fewer than ten. The chain couples TRBV5-1 to TRBJ2-6; D remains ambiguous. The germline gives CDR1 SGHRS, CDR2 YFSETQ. V dropped 8 bases and J dropped 0 bases, with 9 bases sitting between them. The CDR3 covers 14 residues. This chain's CDR3 is CARAEASGANVLTF. In DNA form, the CDR3 reads TGCGCCAGAGCCGAAGCCTCTGGGGCCAACGTCCTGACTTTC.

This clonotype was seen just once. This chain connects TRBV4-3 to TRBJ2-1; D is tentatively TRBD1 or TRBD2 (5 bases each). V was shortened by 1 base and J by 5 bases, with 12 bases between the two germline ends. Germline-derived CDR1 and CDR2 are LGHNA and YSLEER. This CDR3 spans 15 amino acids. Written as DNA, the CDR3 is TGCGCCAGCAGCCAAGGTGGGGGACCTGACAATGAGCAGTTCTTC. Translating gives CASSQGGGPDNEQFF.

This clonotype appeared a few times. This chain links TRBV19 with TRBJ2-2; D unresolved. The ends were cut back, 3 bases at V and 5 bases at J, with 4 bases in the middle. Germline V CDR1 and CDR2: LNHDA, SQIVND (reference sequence). This CDR3 spans 12 amino acids. The CDR3 region has the DNA TGTGCCAGTAGTATTATGACCGGGGAGCTGTTTTTT. This translates into CASSIMTGELFF.

The chain has TRBV30 and TRBJ2-6; D possibly corresponds to TRBD1 (5 bases). CDR3 length equals 16 residues. Germline CDR1 reads GTSNPN; CDR2 reads SVGIG (reference sequence). Trimming took 1 base from V and 0 from J, leaving 10 bases between them. CDR3 sequence: CAWSAYRSSGANVLTF. The CDR3 bases are TGTGCCTGGAGTGCCTACAGGTCCTCTGGGGCCAACGTCCTGACTTTC.

This clonotype has ten or more counts. The chain carries TRBV7-9 and TRBJ2-7; D tentatively reads TRBD1 or TRBD2 (7 bases each). The CDR3 has 16 residues. CDR1 and CDR2 from the germline V gene are SEHNR and FQNEAQ (reference sequence). Trimming took off 0 bases at V and 5 bases at J, with 17 bases between the two ends. The DNA for the CDR3 is TGTGCCAGCAGCTTAGCGCAGGGGGGGGCAGGAAACGAGCAGTACTTC. It specifies CASSLAQGGAGNEQYF.

This chain uses TRBV5-1 with TRBJ1-2; D is possibly TRBD1 (6 bases). The CDR3 has 13 amino acids. Germline V lookup: CDR1 SGHRS, CDR2 YFSETQ. Trimming took 5 bases from V and 1 from J, leaving 9 bases between them. CDR3 sequence: CASRPDSNYGYTF. Here the CDR3 DNA reads TGCGCCAGCAGGCCGGACAGTAACTATGGCTACACCTTC. Full variable domain (remainder filled in from reference TRBV5-1 and TRBJ1-2): KAGVTQTPRYLIKTRGQQVTLSCSPISGHRSVSWYQQTPGQGLQFLFEYFSETQRNKGNFPGRFSGRQFSNSRSEMNVSTLELGDSALYLCASRPDSNYGYTFGSGTRLTVV.

The chain is built from TRBV3-1 and TRBJ2-7, with no clear D. CDR3 length: 12 residues. The germline gives CDR1 LGHDT, CDR2 YNNKEL (reference sequence). V gave up 5 bases and J gave up 6 bases, with 11 bases separating them. CDR3 coding DNA: TGTGCCAGCAGCGCGGCCGGTCGCGAGCAGTACTTC. Translated: CASSAAGREQYF.

This clonotype showed up just a few times. V and J are TRBV29-1 and TRBJ2-2, with D maybe TRBD1 (5 bases). The germline gives CDR1 SQVTM, CDR2 ANQGSEA. The V gene lost 2 bases and the J gene lost 1 base, with 5 bases spanning the gap. The CDR3 is made up of 13 amino acids. CDR3 residues: CSVETGNTGELFF. CDR3 nucleotides: TGCAGCGTTGAAACAGGGAACACCGGGGAGCTGTTTTTT.

This sequence joins TRBV5-1 and TRBJ1-2; 11 nucleotides align to TRBD1. V lost 0 bases and J lost 4; bases outside the gene matches: 11. Germline V gives CDR1 SGHRS, CDR2 YFSETQ. The CDR3 sequence is 18 residues long. CDR3 in amino acids: CASSLGGGQGAQGYGYTF. The CDR3 bases are TGCGCCAGCAGCTTGGGCGGCGGACAGGGGGCGCAGGGCTATGGCTACACCTTC.

A few counts support this clonotype. This chain links TRBV13 with TRBJ1-1; 8 bases line up with TRBD1. V gave up 2 bases and J gave up 0 bases; unmatched junction bases: 8. Looked up from germline, CDR1 is PRHDT and CDR2 is FYEKMQ (reference sequence). CDR3 size: 17 residues. The CDR3 nucleotides read TGTGCCAGCAGCTTACCTGACAGGGGTAACATGAACACTGAAGCTTTCTTT. It encodes CASSLPDRGNMNTEAFF.

This clonotype was observed a few times. The V and J genes are TRBV4-3 and TRBJ2-7; 9 bases agree with TRBD2. The CDR3 extends over 14 amino acids. J was trimmed by 5 bases and V by 5 bases; bases with no gene match: 7. Germline CDR1 and CDR2: LGHNA and YSLEER. The CDR3 DNA is TGCGCCAGCAGCAATAGCGGGAGCCCCCACGAGCAGTACTTC. Translated: CASSNSGSPHEQYF.